This T cell receptor beta chain was observed in a study of blood T cell repertoires in COVID-19. Study at large: The origin of the acute and convalescent COVID-19 samples was the United States, Italy and Spain.

Produced via immunoSEQ multiplex PCR; TCRdb's table is partial and in-frame only. The sample records 150,000 to 200,000 clones, around 73% being singletons. The participants were between about 18 and 95 years old and came from fewer than 25 US areas. Cohorts were determined from participant-reported clinical history. Two negative PCRs, clearance, or symptom resolution characterized the recovered Cohort 3 donors. Germline trimming cut 5 bases from V and 10 bases from J; bases unmatched to any gene: 10. Germline V gene sequence: CDR1 SGHKS, CDR2 YYEKEE (reference sequence). This CDR3 is 15 amino acids long.

The chain has TRBV5-5 and TRBJ1-6; 9 bases line up with TRBD1. Material for sequencing was PBMCs or T cells enriched from blood (not recorded which). The clonotype comes from a woman between 50 and 59 years old who had recovered from COVID-19. CDR3 coding DNA: TGTGCCAGCAGACCTACCGGGACAGGGCAATCACCCCTCCACTTT. Translated: CASRPTGTGQSPLHF.